This TCR beta chain derives from a study of T cells in Graves' hyperthyroidism and ophthalmopathy. Study outcomes and limitations: Among thyroid clonotypes expanded above 0.001, most also appeared in blood.

Only a few counts were recorded for this clonotype. The target antigen is unknown. Amplification yielded TCR beta CDR3 regions, with RNA transcripts as the source. The HTBI primer set served for first-round RT-PCR of the TCR CDR3. TCRdb independently ran MiXCR on the multiplex PCR reads; one entry per CDR3 protein. There are 550,000 to 600,000 distinct CDR3 sequences in the sample; about 14% occur only once, and around 7% lies in the top ten. V lost 5 bases to trimming and J lost 8 bases, with 22 bases between them. CDR3 length: 16 amino acids. CDR1 is SGHVS and CDR2 is FQNEAQ in the germline V gene. The receptor's source is a woman aged 18-29 years with Graves' ophthalmopathy. Source material: blood. The V call is TRBV7-8, the J call TRBJ1-3; D possibly corresponds to TRBD1 (5 bases). The CDR3 spells CASSIRRQRTGDTIYF. The CDR3 DNA follows: TGTGCCAGCAGCATAAGAAGACAGAGGACCGGGGACACCATATATTTT.